This note documents a single T cell receptor beta chain sequence. This sample stems from a study of T-cell reconstitution after alpha-beta-depleted transplantation in children. A TCRbeta library incorporating unique molecular identifiers was prepared. Using its own MiXCR run on the PCR reads, TCRdb lists one record per CDR3 protein. The top ten clones hold nearly 5.5% of a sample with 440,000 or so distinct CDR3 sequences, about 11% of them seen once. The V gene lost 6 bases and the J gene lost 1 base, with 10 bases spanning the gap. The CDR3 is made up of 12 amino acids. The germline gives CDR1 DFQATT, CDR2 SNEGSKA (reference sequence).

The sequence derives from a human donor who donated a stem cell graft to a child with acute myeloid leukemia. The sequenced sample was PBMCs from the stem cell graft donor, obtained from the stem cell graft. The rearrangement joins TRBV20-1 to TRBJ2-7; D is perhaps TRBD1 or TRBD2 (5 bases each). Here the CDR3 DNA reads TGCAGTGCGGGGGACCATTCCTACGAGCAGTACTTC. Residues: CSAGDHSYEQYF.